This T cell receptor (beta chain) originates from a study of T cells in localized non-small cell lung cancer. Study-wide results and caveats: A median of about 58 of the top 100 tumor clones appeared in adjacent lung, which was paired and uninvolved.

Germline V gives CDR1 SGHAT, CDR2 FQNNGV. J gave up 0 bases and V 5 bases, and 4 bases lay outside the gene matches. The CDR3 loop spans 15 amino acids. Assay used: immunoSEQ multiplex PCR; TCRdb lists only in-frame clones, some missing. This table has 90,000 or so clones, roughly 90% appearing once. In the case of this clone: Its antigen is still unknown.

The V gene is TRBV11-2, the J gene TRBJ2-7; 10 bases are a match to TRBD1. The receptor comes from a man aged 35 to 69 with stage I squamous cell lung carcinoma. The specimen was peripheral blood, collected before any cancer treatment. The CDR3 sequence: CASSLGTGDSYEQYF. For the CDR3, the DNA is TGTGCCAGCAGCCTCGGGACAGGGGACTCCTACGAGCAGTACTTC.